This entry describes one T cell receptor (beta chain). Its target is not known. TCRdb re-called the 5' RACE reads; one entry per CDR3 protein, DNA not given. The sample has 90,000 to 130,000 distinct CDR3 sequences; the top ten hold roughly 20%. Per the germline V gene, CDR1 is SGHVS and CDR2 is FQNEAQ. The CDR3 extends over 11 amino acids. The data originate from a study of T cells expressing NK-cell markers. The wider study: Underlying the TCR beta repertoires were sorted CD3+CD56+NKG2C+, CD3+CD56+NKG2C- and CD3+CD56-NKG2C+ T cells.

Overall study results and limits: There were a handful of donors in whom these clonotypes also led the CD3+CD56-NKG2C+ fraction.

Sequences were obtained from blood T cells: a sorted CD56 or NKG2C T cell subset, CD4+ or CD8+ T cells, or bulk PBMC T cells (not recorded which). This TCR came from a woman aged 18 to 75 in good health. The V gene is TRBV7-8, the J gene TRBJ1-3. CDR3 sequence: CATGSGNTIYF.